These 11 T cell receptor beta chains were sequenced from one sample in a study of T cell changes during pregnancy in multiple sclerosis. The method was immunoSEQ multiplex PCR; TCRdb's version includes in-frame clones alone and lacks a portion of them. The sample yields some 100,000 clones, around 92% seen once. Sample: peripheral blood, taken before pregnancy. The receptors originated from a female donor with multiple sclerosis, enrolled in a pregnancy study.

The table lists this clone with a count of one. The rearrangement uses TRBV6-6 and TRBJ1-4, with D perhaps TRBD1 (6 bases). The V end lost 6 bases, the J end lost 0 bases, and 8 bases lay between the germline ends. Germline V gene lookup returns CDR1 MNHNY and CDR2 SVGAGI (reference sequence). The CDR3 has 14 amino acids. The CDR3 region is CASRQGTTNEKLFF. The CDR3 coding sequence is TGTGCCAGCAGACAGGGAACAACTAATGAAAAACTGTTTTTT.

The J gene is TRBJ2-6, the V gene TRBV5-1, with D tentatively TRBD1 (5 bases). Between the trimmed V and J ends, which lost 5 bases and 0 bases, there was a span of 9 bases. This CDR3 contains 15 residues. Looked up from germline, CDR1 is SGHRS and CDR2 is YFSETQ. CDR3 amino acids: CASRTDFSGANVLTF. CDR3 nucleotides: TGCGCCAGCAGGACAGATTTCTCTGGGGCCAACGTCCTGACTTTC.

The J gene is TRBJ2-3, the V gene TRBV2; possible D gene TRBD1, 6 bases. Germline V CDR1 and CDR2: SNHLY, FYNNEI. This CDR3 has 14 amino acids. Trimming cost V 2 bases and J 0 bases, with 6 bases left between them. CDR3 in amino acids: CASSEQGSTDTQYF. The CDR3 DNA follows: TGTGCCAGCAGTGAACAGGGGAGCACAGATACGCAGTATTTT.

The chain employs TRBV4-1 and TRBJ1-2; maybe TRBD1 (6 bases). CDR3 length equals 15 residues. V shed 4 bases and J shed 0 bases, with 12 bases lying between them. Germline V gives CDR1 MGHRA, CDR2 YSYEKL. CDR3 amino acids: CASSLQGSTNYGYTF. The CDR3 DNA reads TGCGCCAGCAGCCTACAGGGATCCACTAACTATGGCTACACCTTC.

The V and J genes are TRBV4-3 and TRBJ2-4, with D perhaps matching TRBD2 (5 bases). The CDR3 sequence is 13 residues long. Per germline, CDR1 LGHNA and CDR2 YSLEER. V was trimmed by 4 bases and J by 6 bases, leaving 10 bases between them. Written as DNA, the CDR3 is TGCGCCAGCAGCCGAAAAGGGAGAAACATTCAGTACTTC. It encodes CASSRKGRNIQYF.

Comments on this clone: As the CDR3 is not closed by the conserved phenylalanine or tryptophan, this likely results from a read error. No DNA is shown, since the ends of the CDR3 on it are uncertain; the CDR3 is the one TCRdb lists. This chain uses TRBV5-6 with TRBJ2-7; TRBD2, the D gene given by the table, was not confirmed from the DNA. The CDR3 comprises 14 residues, both ends counted. Germline CDR1 SGHDT, CDR2 YYEEEE. The CDR3 loop reads CASSSVPGGRAASP.

A few counts support this clone. V gene TRBV27 combines with J gene TRBJ1-2; 7 nucleotides agree with TRBD1. This CDR3 spans 14 amino acids. V gave up 10 bases and J gave up 8 bases; unmatched junction bases: 16. Germline CDR1 reads MNHEY; CDR2 reads SMNVEV (reference sequence). CDR3 DNA: TGTGCCACTACCCGGGACAGAACGCATGGCGGCTACACCTTC. This sequence encodes CATTRDRTHGGYTF.

The chain is built from TRBV18 and TRBJ2-3; tentatively, D is TRBD1 (5 bases). Germline CDR1 KGHSH, CDR2 LQKENI. CDR3 length: 14 residues. V lost 3 bases, J lost 5 bases, and 12 bases lay in between. The CDR3 DNA is TGTGCCAGCTCACCGGCAGGGTCGCAAGATACGCAGTATTTT. This codes for CASSPAGSQDTQYF. Full variable domain (remainder filled in from reference TRBV18 and TRBJ2-3): NAGVMQNPRHLVRRRGQEARLRCSPMKGHSHVYWYRQLPEEGLKFMVYLQKENIIDESGMPKERFSAEFPKEGPSILRIQQVVRGDSAAYFCASSPAGSQDTQYFGPGTRLTVL.

The J gene is TRBJ2-2, the V gene TRBV4-3; 10 bases line up with TRBD2. CDR3 length: 15 amino acids. Per germline, CDR1 LGHNA and CDR2 YSLEER. V trimming: 0 bases; J trimming: 7 bases; junction bases outside the gene matches: 2. CDR3 bases: TGCGCCAGCAGCCAAGAAATAGCGGGAGGCGGGGAGCTGTTTTTT. Protein sequence: CASSQEIAGGGELFF.

This clone was seen just once. The V gene is TRBV5-1, the J gene TRBJ1-1; 7 bases are a match to TRBD1. J gave up 1 base and V 3 bases, and 9 bases lay outside the gene matches. The CDR3 sequence is 16 residues long. Germline CDR1 and CDR2: SGHRS and YFSETQ. The CDR3 bases are TGCGCCAGCAGCTCCCTAACGGGACAGCGGAACACTGAAGCTTTCTTT. This translates into CASSSLTGQRNTEAFF.

V usage is TRBV18 and J usage is TRBJ2-1, with 11 bases fitting TRBD2. Trimming removed 6 bases from V and 9 bases from J; junction bases left unmatched: 13. The CDR3 is made up of 16 amino acids. Per germline, CDR1 KGHSH and CDR2 LQKENI. The chain's CDR3 is CASSRTLAGGTGEQFF. CDR3 nucleotide sequence: TGTGCCAGCTCTCGGACTCTAGCGGGAGGTACAGGTGAGCAGTTCTTC.